These T cell receptor beta chains were read from a single sample in a study of blood T cell repertoires in COVID-19. Some clones are missing from TCRdb's copy, which holds only in-frame ones; the method was immunoSEQ multiplex PCR. The repertoire holds about 170,000 clones, about 83% seen once, with around 3.5% in the top ten. The material sequenced was peripheral blood. These receptors were obtained from a man between 18 and 35 years old with active or convalescent COVID-19. The CDR3 runs from the conserved cysteine through the conserved F or W. The D gene is left open where the match is weak. Rows give clone size only sometimes, using once, few, many, or a class for an expanded clone.

NA	TRBV7-6	TRBJ1-1	NA	TGTGCCAGCAGCCCAACATCTGAAGCTTTCTTT	CASSPTSEAFF
NA	TRBV7-9	TRBJ1-2	once	TGTGCCAGCAGCTTAGGTTGGGACACCCTTTCCTATGGCTACACCTTC	CASSLGWDTLSYGYTF
TRBD1	TRBV5-5	TRBJ2-7	NA	TGTGCCAGCAGCATTGCCGGGACAGGGGCCTACGAGCAGTACTTC	CASSIAGTGAYEQYF
NA	TRBV12-5	TRBJ2-1	NA	TGTGCTAGTGGGCCGAGACTGGGGGGCTACAATGAGCAGTTCTTC	CASGPRLGGYNEQFF
NA	TRBV5-1	TRBJ1-2	NA	TGCGCCAGCAGCTTTACCCGAGCTAACTATGGCTACACCTTC	CASSFTRANYGYTF
NA	TRBV4-1	TRBJ1-4	NA	TGCGCCAGCAGCCAAGGTGTAAACTTTTATAATGAAAAACTGTTTTTT	CASSQGVNFYNEKLFF
NA	TRBV19	TRBJ1-5	once	TGTGCCAGTAGTATCGGGACAACCAGCAATCAGCCCCAGCATTTT	CASSIGTTSNQPQHF
TRBD2	TRBV5-8	TRBJ2-3	NA	TGTGCCAGCAGCGCCGGGACTAGCGGGAAAGAGGATACGCAGTATTTT	CASSAGTSGKEDTQYF
NA	TRBV7-9	TRBJ2-3	NA	TGTGCCATAGAACCCGGGTATACGCAGTATTTT	CAIEPGYTQYF
NA	TRBV4-1	TRBJ1-6	NA	TGCGCCAGCAGCCAAGATACTGGGTCTAGCTCCTATAATTCACCCCTCCACTTT	CASSQDTGSSSYNSPLHF
NA	TRBV6-5	TRBJ1-2	NA	TGTGCCAGCAGTTACTCTCGGCAGGGGATCAGATATGGCTACACCTTC	CASSYSRQGIRYGYTF
NA	TRBV27	TRBJ2-5	NA	TGTGCCAGCAGTTTATTACAGGAGGGGACCCAGTACTTC	CASSLLQEGTQYF
NA	TRBV9	TRBJ1-1	NA	TGTGCCAGCAGCGTAGCCGGGCAGGGGAACACTGAAGCTTTCTTT	CASSVAGQGNTEAFF
TRBD1	TRBV10-3	TRBJ2-1	once	TGTGCCATCAGTGAGTCGAGGACAGGGGGAGCCTACAATGAGCAGTTCTTC	CAISESRTGGAYNEQFF
TRBD1	TRBV4-1	TRBJ1-5	NA	TGCGCCAGCAGCCTAAACCAGGGGGTGACTATTAATAGCAATCAGCCCCAGCATTTT	CASSLNQGVTINSNQPQHF
NA	TRBV30	TRBJ1-6	few	TGTGCCTGGACGGACAGCTCCTATAATTCACCCCTCCACTTT	CAWTDSSYNSPLHF
TRBD1	TRBV12-3/TRBV12-4	TRBJ1-1	NA	TGTGCCAGCAGCATGGACAGGGCTCAAGCTTTCTTT	CASSMDRAQAFF
TRBD2	TRBV18	TRBJ2-2	NA	TGTGCCAGCTCACTAGCGGGGGAAACCACCGGGGAGCTGTTTTTT	CASSLAGETTGELFF
NA	TRBV6-2/TRBV6-3	TRBJ1-2	NA	TGTGCCAGCAGTTACCGACCTAGTGGTAGCTACACCTTC	CASSYRPSGSYTF
NA	TRBV7-2	TRBJ2-4	NA	TGTGCCAGCAGCCTCCCCGGTATAGCCAAAAACATTCAGTACTTC	CASSLPGIAKNIQYF
TRBD2	TRBV6-5	TRBJ2-1	NA	TGTGCCAGCAGTTTGAGACTAGCGGGGGGACCGAGTGAGCAGTTCTTC	CASSLRLAGGPSEQFF
NA	TRBV7-8	TRBJ2-3	once	TGTGCCAGCAGATCACCGGGACTGTACACAGATACGCAGTATTTT	CASRSPGLYTDTQYF
NA	TRBV5-6	TRBJ2-7	NA	TGTGCCAGCAGCCGAGTGGGGCACGAGCAGTACTTC	CASSRVGHEQYF